This TCR beta chain was recovered during a study of blood T cell repertoires in COVID-19. Background on the study: Sources were T cells, B-cell-depleted T cells, or PBMCs; the material itself was cDNA or gDNA.

In the authors' methods: How many nucleated cells were present was estimated from reference gene primer amplification. Assay: immunoSEQ multiplex PCR; the TCRdb copy retains only in-frame clones and omits some. That table gives V, J and clone size, and the DNA gave D and trimming. The sample records 250,000 to 350,000 clones, about nine tenths being singletons. The CDR3 contains 14 residues. Trimming left V 0 bases short and J 1 base short, with 7 bases between. Per germline, CDR1 SGHNT and CDR2 YYREEE (reference sequence). The sample was peripheral blood. The gene calls are TRBV5-4 and TRBJ1-1, with D uncertain. The source of this sequence is a woman aged 25 to 45 with COVID-19, enrolled during active disease. Written as DNA, the CDR3 is TGTGCCAGCAGCTTGGGATCGGGGAACACTGAAGCTTTCTTT. This sequence encodes CASSLGSGNTEAFF.